The clone carrying this T cell receptor (beta chain) was counted ten times or more. Its antigen is not identified. Both iRepertoire HTBI primers and Arm-PCR of CDR3 regions were used to build the TCR beta libraries. TCRdb re-called the multiplex PCR reads through MiXCR, storing one row per CDR3 protein. This table has about 620,000 distinct CDR3 sequences, roughly 15% appearing once. This entry is derived from a study of regulatory T cells in long-lasting Graves disease. Whole-study findings and limits: Fewer public clonotypes were shared by new patients (about 940) than by persistent patients (roughly 2,600).

Time point reported: newly diagnosed GD, antithyroid drugs for less than 3 months. There was RNA extracted from PBMCs, and the TCR library was made from it. V lost 5 bases and J lost 6, with 13 bases in between. The CDR3 spans 13 residues. This sample was also put to use in a study of T cells in Graves' hyperthyroidism and ophthalmopathy. That source notes: Most thyroid clonotypes that were expanded above 0.001 also turned up in blood.

This receptor was identified in a woman aged 25-40 years with Graves disease. Sequences were derived from peripheral blood mononuclear cells (PBMCs), sampled at new diagnosis, from a patient treated with antithyroid drugs. The chain uses TRBV12-3 or TRBV12-4 and TRBJ1-1; perhaps TRBD1 as D (6 bases). The CDR3 DNA follows: TGTGCCAGCAGTCTACAGGGATGGTCTGAAGCTTTCTTT. Translated: CASSLQGWSEAFF.